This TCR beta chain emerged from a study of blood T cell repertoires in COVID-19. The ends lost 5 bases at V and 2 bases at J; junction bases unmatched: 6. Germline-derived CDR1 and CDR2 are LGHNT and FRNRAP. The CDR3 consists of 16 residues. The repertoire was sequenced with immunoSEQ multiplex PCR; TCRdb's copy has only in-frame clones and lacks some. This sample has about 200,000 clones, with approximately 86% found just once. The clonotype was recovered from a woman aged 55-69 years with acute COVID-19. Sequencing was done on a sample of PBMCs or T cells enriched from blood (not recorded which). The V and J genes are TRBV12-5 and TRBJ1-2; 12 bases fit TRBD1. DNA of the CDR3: TGTGCTAGTGGTCTTACCGGGACAGGGGGCAACTATGGCTACACCTTC. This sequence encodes CASGLTGTGGNYGYTF.